The clone carrying this TCR beta chain was picked up many times. There are 16 residues in the CDR3. V was clipped by 3 bases and J by 8 bases, with 20 bases between them. CDR1 and CDR2 (germline): MNHEY, SMNVEV (reference sequence). Synthesis of TCR cDNA relied on 5'RACE template switching, which attached a universal primer site and UMIs. TCRdb ran MiXCR on the 5' RACE reads and lists one entry per CDR3 protein. The table has some 30,000 distinct CDR3 sequences, nearly 4.5% seen once; the top ten hold about 47%. The sample belongs to a study of T cells after yellow fever vaccination. The chain joins TRBV27 to TRBJ2-1; D possibly corresponds to TRBD2 (6 bases). The specimen comprised CD8+ T cells sorted from PBMCs, sampled 5 days after the yellow fever booster vaccination. The receptor comes from a man aged 30 to 45 who received the YFV17D yellow fever vaccine. The DNA for the CDR3 is TGTGCCAGCAGTTTTTCCGCGGGGTTGGGTTTTTATGAGCAGTTCTTC. This translates into CASSFSAGLGFYEQFF.